This TCR beta chain was identified in a study of response to subunit inactivated influenza vaccine. Study conclusions and caveats: Authors suggested each seasonal flu vaccination may recruit only limited numbers of new T cells.

V was pared by 6 bases and J by 4 bases, with 3 bases between. Germline CDR1 reads MNHEY; CDR2 reads SVGAGI. The CDR3 spans 11 residues. TCRdb analysed the RT-PCR reads with MiXCR anew, one entry per CDR3 protein. The sample holds around 710,000 distinct CDR3 sequences, approximately 15% seen once. About this clonotype itself: Its specificity is not known.

The specimen comprised PBMCs from blood, sampled around 15 days before vaccination. The TCR was taken from a man in his fifties who received an inactivated influenza vaccine. The chain couples TRBV6-5 to TRBJ1-4; D is ambiguous. CDR3 nucleotide sequence: TGTGCCAGCAGATTTAATGAAAAACTGTTTTTT. This codes for CASRFNEKLFF.